This entry describes one TCR beta chain. The V segment lost 1 base and the J segment 5 bases; nucleotides outside the gene matches: 3. Germline V gives CDR1 SGHRS, CDR2 YFSETQ. This CDR3 contains 14 residues. The source of the sample is a study of OX40 agonist ivuxolimab in advanced cancers. Sequencing was performed with immunoSEQ multiplex PCR; in TCRdb, only in-frame clones are kept and a portion is missing. The sample has 65,000 to 80,000 clones, about 90% seen once. The chain combines TRBV5-1 with TRBJ2-7, with TRBD2 matching over 10 bases. Sequencing was performed on CD4+ or CD8+ T cells sorted from blood, taken in a trial of the OX40 agonist ivuxolimab. The receptor's source is an adult with an advanced solid tumor such as melanoma, head and neck, liver or kidney cancer. The CDR3 region is CASSLLAGVDEQYF. The CDR3 DNA reads TGCGCCAGCAGCTTGCTAGCGGGAGTCGACGAGCAGTACTTC.